This entry concerns a single T cell receptor (beta chain). A junction end diverges from the germline sequence, so it may reflect a read error. These data belong to a study of blood T cell repertoires in COVID-19. Here immunoSEQ multiplex PCR was the method, and the copy in TCRdb shows in-frame clones only, minus some. Among around 93,000 clones listed, around 90% were seen once. The CDR3 spans 13 residues. Germline V CDR1 and CDR2: MDHEN, SYDVKM. Sequencing was done on a sample of peripheral blood. The J gene is TRBJ1-4, the V gene TRBV28; D might be TRBD1 (6 bases). The TCR was taken from a man aged 18 to 35 with COVID-19, enrolled during active disease. The CDR3 spells CASSPNRVEKLLF. CDR3 nucleotide sequence: TGTGCCAGCAGCCCGAACAGGGTGGAAAAACTGCTTTTT. Full variable domain (remainder filled in from reference TRBV28 and TRBJ1-4): DVKVTQSSRYLVKRTGEKVFLECVQDMDHENMFWYRQDPGLGLRLIYFSYDVKMKEKGDIPEGYSVSREKKERFSLILESASTNQTSMYLCASSPNRVEKLLFGSGTQLSVL.